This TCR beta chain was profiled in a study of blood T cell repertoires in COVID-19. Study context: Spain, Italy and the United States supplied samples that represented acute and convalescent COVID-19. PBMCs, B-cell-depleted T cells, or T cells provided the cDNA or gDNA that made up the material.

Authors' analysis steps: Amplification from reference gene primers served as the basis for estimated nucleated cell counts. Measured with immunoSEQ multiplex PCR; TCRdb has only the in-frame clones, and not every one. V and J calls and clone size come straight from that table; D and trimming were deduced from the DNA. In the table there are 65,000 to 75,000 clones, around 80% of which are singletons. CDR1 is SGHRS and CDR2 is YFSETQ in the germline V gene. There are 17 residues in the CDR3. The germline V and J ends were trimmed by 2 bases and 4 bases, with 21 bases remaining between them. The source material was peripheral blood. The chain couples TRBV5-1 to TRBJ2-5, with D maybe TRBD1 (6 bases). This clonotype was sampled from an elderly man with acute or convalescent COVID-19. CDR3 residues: CASSLAPSDSQAETQYF. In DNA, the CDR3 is TGCGCCAGCAGCTTAGCCCCATCGGACAGTCAGGCAGAGACCCAGTACTTC.